The rows below give T cell receptor beta chains drawn from one sample of a study of T cell responses to AZD1222 COVID-19 vaccine. Profiling relied on immunoSEQ multiplex PCR, and the TCRdb table lists in-frame clones only, not all of them. The table shows 110,000 to 150,000 clones, with roughly 90% occurring only once. The sequencing here drew on peripheral blood, taken 28 days after the second AZD1222 dose. These receptors all come from an adult who received the AZD1222 COVID-19 vaccine. CDR3s leave out the opening cysteine and the closing phenylalanine or tryptophan.

J	V	length	CDR3
TRBJ2-7	TRBV4-3	15	ASSQVTSGWSSYEQY
TRBJ1-1	TRBV30	11	AWSPRGGTEAF
TRBJ2-5	TRBV5-1	11	ASSQGLQETQY
TRBJ2-7	TRBV5-1	12	ASSLGTFSYEQY
TRBJ1-5	TRBV3-1/TRBV3-2	11	ASSQVEGQPQH
TRBJ2-1	TRBV24-1	13	ATSPRQGPYNEQF
TRBJ2-1	TRBV19	12	ASSGTGSYNEQF
TRBJ2-6	TRBV5-1	13	ASSPQYTGANVLT
TRBJ2-1	TRBV9	10	ASSVQGKEQF
TRBJ1-6	TRBV27	11	ASSWDRNSPLH
TRBJ2-7	TRBV9	13	ASSVEGQESYEQY
TRBJ2-7	TRBV7-2	13	ASSYTRAALYEQY
TRBJ1-2	TRBV28	14	ASRLGTGGANYGYT
TRBJ2-1	TRBV29-1	13	SAGRPGQGYNEQF
TRBJ1-5	TRBV2	12	ASTLTDSNQPQH
TRBJ1-5	TRBV21-1	12	ASSKRGPNQPQH
TRBJ1-2	TRBV7-2	14	ASTTTRQGGSYGYT
TRBJ1-1	TRBV18	13	ASSPQGGPNTEAF
TRBJ1-1	TRBV7-9	13	ASSLVRTWGTEAF
TRBJ2-7	TRBV4-3	13	ASSQVTSGAYEQY
TRBJ2-2	TRBV6-5	12	ASRSGQNTGELF
TRBJ1-5	TRBV6-5	11	ASSLRGDQPQH
TRBJ2-5	TRBV5-1	13	ASSLGPGVQETQY
TRBJ2-1	TRBV2	13	ASSELSGENNEQF
TRBJ1-1	TRBV3-1/TRBV3-2	13	ASSQFGTGVAEAF
TRBJ2-6	TRBV4-3	16	ASSYDTMKGSGANVLT
TRBJ2-2	TRBV5-1	14	ASRISGRANTGELF
TRBJ1-2	TRBV6-2/TRBV6-3	14	ASSYTHGTVRGGYT
TRBJ2-5	TRBV12-3/TRBV12-4	10	ASSGTVQTQY
TRBJ1-6	TRBV7-9	11	ASSLAANSPLH
TRBJ1-6	TRBV2	16	ASSPRTGGWGNNSPLH
TRBJ2-3	TRBV12-3/TRBV12-4	11	ASRPSGTDTQY
TRBJ2-2	TRBV2	8	ATRSGELF
TRBJ2-1	TRBV7-3	14	ASSLSVWEGYNEQF
TRBJ1-5	TRBV5-1	11	ASSLGQNQPQH
TRBJ1-6	TRBV2	16	ASSEAVYLDRANSPLH
TRBJ2-7	TRBV4-2	15	ASSQEKGQVPTYEQY
TRBJ2-1	TRBV5-6	12	ASSPSGNYNEQF
TRBJ1-4	TRBV30	14	AWSDPSGTGMEKLF
TRBJ1-5	TRBV19	15	ASSDATGADSNQPQH
TRBJ1-5	TRBV7-2	12	ASSTTWGNQPQH
TRBJ2-6	TRBV6-2/TRBV6-3	13	ASSQRYSGANVLT
TRBJ1-1	TRBV6-5	12	ASSWGTVNTEAF
TRBJ1-4	TRBV19	12	ASTRSRVQEKLF
TRBJ2-1	TRBV7-9	16	ASSLALYRGAADDEQF
TRBJ1-5	TRBV28	12	ASSLAGYNQPQH
TRBJ2-7	TRBV4-3	14	ASSQSYREGSYEQY
TRBJ2-5	TRBV19	13	ASSSMTSGKETQY
TRBJ1-6	TRBV11-2	17	ASSSPLGPGSTYNSPLH
TRBJ2-7	TRBV25-1	13	ASSTLRDRGNEQY
TRBJ2-5	TRBV28	14	ASSLGGGRVRETQY
TRBJ2-7	TRBV19	13	ASSPTQGAAHEQY
TRBJ1-6	TRBV30	14	AWSPAEAAYNSPLH